The T cell receptor (beta chain) described here comes from a study of blood T cell repertoires in COVID-19. Study overall: T cells, B-cell-depleted T cells, or PBMCs supplied cDNA or gDNA.

Authors' methods: Amplification of reference gene primers was used by the study to estimate nucleated cell counts. The method was immunoSEQ multiplex PCR; TCRdb's version includes in-frame clones alone and lacks a portion of them. V, J and clone size reflect that table, while D and trimming were determined from the DNA. The sample includes fewer than 400,000 clones, 85% of them seen just once. The receptor was derived from a woman between 18 and 30 years old with acute or convalescent COVID-19. What was sequenced was peripheral blood.

The CDR3 DNA is TGTGCCAGCAGAGGCCCGGGACAGGGGAACATTCAGTACTTC. Amino acids: CASRGPGQGNIQYF. The chain uses TRBV28 and TRBJ2-4, with TRBD1 matching over 10 bases. Losses at the gene ends were 6 bases for V and 7 bases for J; bases not matched to a gene: 6. This CDR3 has 14 residues. Germline loops: CDR1 MDHEN, CDR2 SYDVKM.